This T cell receptor beta chain was identified in a study of control samples from healthy donors and cancer patients. CDR3 length: 13 amino acids. V lost 7 bases and J 9 bases, leaving 16 bases between the germline ends. The table came from immunoSEQ multiplex PCR; TCRdb's copy has only in-frame clones and leaves some out. Of roughly 160,000 clones in the sample, about 91% were seen once. The sequence was obtained from a woman under 40 in good health. The chain couples TRBV12-3 or TRBV12-4 to TRBJ1-5, with D perhaps matching TRBD1 (5 bases). Material: blood. CDR3 sequence reads: CASTPRDAGPQHF. CDR3 in DNA: TGTGCCAGCACCCCCCGGGACGCGGGGCCCCAGCATTTT.